This TCR beta chain was profiled in a study of blood T cell repertoires in COVID-19. Study context: PBMCs, B-cell-depleted T cells, or T cells provided the cDNA or gDNA that made up the material.

Enrollees, roughly 18 to 90 years old, lived in about two dozen US areas. V was cut by 3 bases and J by 8 bases, with 11 bases left in between. The germline gives CDR1 MDHEN, CDR2 SYDVKM. This CDR3 region has 13 residues. Only in-frame clones appear in the TCRdb table, and some are missing; sequencing was by immunoSEQ multiplex PCR. The table records a few hundred thousand clones, roughly 89% of them present only once. The origin of this receptor is a woman under 30 who had recovered from COVID-19. The chain employs TRBV28 and TRBJ1-3; unclear D gene. Sample: PBMCs or T cells enriched from blood (not recorded which). DNA for the CDR3: TGTGCCAGCAGTTTCTACGGGCGGGACACCATATATTTT. Residues: CASSFYGRDTIYF.